Listed below are T cell receptor beta chains from one sample, sequenced in a study of cytomegalovirus exposure and HLA in healthy donors. Profiled with immunoSEQ multiplex PCR; TCRdb holds only in-frame clones, not every one. The table includes roughly 96,000 clones, roughly 74% detected once. The sequencing sample was made of PBMCs. Receptor source: a woman in her sixties or seventies in good health and CMV-seropositive. The CDR3 runs from the conserved cysteine through the conserved F or W. A D gene is named only where the DNA matches it firmly. Clone size is given for some rows only: seen once, a few or many times, or a class if the clone is expanded.

cdr3_length	v_call	j_call	clone_size	d_call	cdr3_aa	cdr3_nt
15	TRBV7-9	TRBJ1-4	-	-	CASSLVGGSEEKLFF	TGTGCCAGCAGCTTAGTCGGGGGATCGGAGGAAAAACTGTTTTTT
15	TRBV11-2	TRBJ2-7	-	-	CASSFGGSSSYEQYF	TGTGCCAGCAGCTTCGGAGGGTCCAGCTCCTACGAGCAGTACTTC
15	TRBV5-6	TRBJ1-4	once	TRBD1	CASSLRTGYGEKLFF	TGTGCCAGCAGCTTGCGGACAGGGTATGGGGAAAAACTGTTTTTT
14	TRBV28	TRBJ1-5	-	TRBD1	CASSLTGWNQPQHF	TGTGCCAGCAGTTTGACAGGGTGGAATCAGCCCCAGCATTTT
14	TRBV5-1	TRBJ1-4	-	TRBD1	CASSVGGANEKLFF	TGCGCCAGCAGCGTAGGGGGCGCTAATGAAAAACTGTTTTTT
18	TRBV2	TRBJ2-2	-	TRBD1	CASSGGLGQGANTGELFF	TGTGCCAGCAGCGGAGGGCTAGGACAGGGCGCGAACACCGGGGAGCTGTTTTTT
19	TRBV5-5	TRBJ2-3	-	TRBD1	CASSLTPGQGAPRQDTQYF	TGTGCCAGCAGCTTGACGCCGGGACAGGGGGCGCCGCGGCAAGATACGCAGTATTTT
14	TRBV29-1	TRBJ1-1	-	-	CSVVRSRSNTEAFF	TGCAGCGTTGTGAGGAGCCGTTCTAACACTGAAGCTTTCTTT
15	TRBV7-3	TRBJ2-3	-	TRBD2	CASRGTSGGTDTQYF	TGTGCCAGCAGGGGGACTAGCGGGGGCACAGATACGCAGTATTTT
18	TRBV27	TRBJ2-3	-	TRBD2	CASSFSPSGVRYTDTQYF	TGTGCCAGCAGTTTTAGCCCTAGCGGGGTTCGCTACACAGATACGCAGTATTTT
13	TRBV28	TRBJ2-7	-	-	CASSRRPLGEQYF	TGTGCCAGCAGCCGAAGACCCCTCGGGGAGCAGTACTTC
15	TRBV9	TRBJ2-1	-	TRBD2	CASSPRLAGENEQFF	TGTGCCAGCAGCCCCAGACTAGCGGGGGAAAATGAGCAGTTCTTC
13	TRBV7-3	TRBJ2-3	-	-	CASSLDFTDTQYF	TGTGCCAGCAGCTTGGACTTCACAGATACGCAGTATTTT
15	TRBV18	TRBJ1-2	-	-	CASSVQGLKDYGYTF	TGTGCCAGCTCAGTCCAGGGCCTTAAGGACTATGGCTACACCTTC
12	TRBV30	TRBJ2-2	few	-	CAWSVVTGELFF	TGTGCCTGGAGTGTCGTAACCGGGGAGCTGTTTTTT
16	TRBV7-8	TRBJ2-3	-	TRBD1	CASRFTGAGNTDTQYF	TGTGCCAGCAGATTTACAGGGGCTGGTAACACAGATACGCAGTATTTT
13	TRBV7-2	TRBJ1-5	-	-	CASSSRDEQPQHF	TGTGCCAGCAGCTCGCGGGACGAACAGCCCCAGCATTTT
16	TRBV7-9	TRBJ2-3	-	-	CSSSLVGGTSTDTQYF	TGTTCCAGCAGCTTAGTGGGGGGAACGAGCACAGATACGCAGTATTTT
17	TRBV10-2	TRBJ1-2	few	TRBD1	CASRTGGDSPANYGYTF	TGCGCCAGCCGGACAGGGGGCGACTCGCCAGCTAACTATGGCTACACCTTC
15	TRBV7-7	TRBJ2-2	-	TRBD1	CASRQGAGNTGELFF	TGTGCTAGCAGGCAGGGGGCGGGGAACACCGGGGAGCTGTTTTTT
17	TRBV28	TRBJ1-5	-	-	CASSPRAISIANQPQHF	TGTGCCAGCAGCCCTCGAGCGATATCGATAGCAAATCAGCCCCAGCATTTT
16	TRBV6-5	TRBJ2-2	-	TRBD2	CASSYFAGGITGELFF	TGTGCCAGCAGTTACTTCGCGGGGGGGATCACCGGGGAGCTGTTTTTT
16	TRBV11-2	TRBJ1-2	-	TRBD1	CASSKGQGRVNYGYTF	TGTGCCAGCAGTAAGGGACAGGGACGAGTTAACTATGGCTACACCTTC
15	TRBV10-2	TRBJ2-1	-	TRBD2	CASSELAGGYNEQFF	TGCGCCAGCAGTGAGTTAGCGGGGGGTTACAATGAGCAGTTCTTC
14	TRBV10-3	TRBJ1-6	-	-	CAISSQVNNSPLHF	TGTGCCATCAGTTCCCAGGTCAATAATTCACCCCTCCACTTT
11	TRBV20-1	TRBJ2-5	-	-	CSASNQETQYF	TGCAGTGCTAGTAATCAAGAGACCCAGTACTTC
15	TRBV6-1	TRBJ2-6	-	TRBD1	CASSSGGTGANVLTF	TGTGCCAGCAGCTCAGGGGGCACTGGGGCCAACGTCCTGACTTTC
15	TRBV27	TRBJ2-5	-	TRBD2	CASSVLGLAEETQYF	TGTGCCAGCAGTGTCCTGGGACTAGCGGAAGAGACCCAGTACTTC
12	TRBV7-9	TRBJ2-1	-	-	CASSPPGREQFF	TGTGCCAGCAGTCCCCCCGGGAGAGAGCAGTTCTTC
16	TRBV28	TRBJ1-5	-	TRBD1	CASRETGAGSNQPQHF	TGTGCCAGCAGGGAGACAGGGGCGGGAAGCAATCAGCCCCAGCATTTT
14	TRBV7-2	TRBJ1-5	-	-	CASSLAEWGEPQHF	TGTGCCAGCAGCTTAGCGGAATGGGGGGAGCCCCAGCATTTT
15	TRBV5-5	TRBJ1-5	-	-	CASSSSRQGNQPQHF	TGTGCCAGCAGCTCCTCGAGACAGGGCAATCAGCCCCAGCATTTT
13	TRBV28	TRBJ2-1	-	TRBD2	CASSSVNRGGQFF	TGTGCCAGCAGTTCGGTTAATCGGGGGGGCCAGTTCTTC
16	TRBV4-2	TRBJ2-7	-	TRBD2	CASSQTLAGGPYEQYF	TGTGCCAGCAGCCAGACTCTAGCGGGGGGGCCCTACGAGCAGTACTTC
11	TRBV20-1	TRBJ2-5	-	-	CSAPDQETQYF	TGCAGTGCTCCCGACCAAGAGACCCAGTACTTC
14	TRBV5-1	TRBJ2-4	few	-	CASSEVVAQNIQYF	TGCGCCAGCAGCGAGGTAGTCGCTCAAAACATTCAGTACTTC
16	TRBV4-2	TRBJ1-5	-	-	CASSQDSEVGNQPQHF	TGTGCCAGCAGCCAAGACTCGGAGGTTGGCAATCAGCCCCAGCATTTT
11	TRBV28	TRBJ2-3	-	-	CATRRVGTQYF	TGTGCCACCCGGCGGGTGGGGACGCAGTATTTT
15	TRBV5-4	TRBJ2-5	few	-	CASSLAQGLEETQYF	TGTGCCAGCAGCTTGGCCCAGGGTTTAGAAGAGACCCAGTACTTC
14	TRBV7-2	TRBJ2-5	-	TRBD2	CASSGTSGGAAQYF	TGTGCCAGCAGCGGAACTAGCGGGGGGGCGGCCCAGTACTTC
15	TRBV7-9	TRBJ1-2	few	TRBD1	CASSPTGTGVDGYTF	TGTGCCAGCAGCCCAACCGGGACAGGGGTCGATGGCTACACCTTC
12	TRBV7-9	TRBJ2-1	-	-	CASSETGERKFF	TGTGCCAGCAGCGAGACCGGGGAAAGGAAGTTCTTC
14	TRBV29-1	TRBJ2-2	-	-	CSAPGHTNTGELFF	TGCAGCGCACCGGGACACACGAACACCGGGGAGCTGTTTTTT
16	TRBV11-2	TRBJ1-1	once	TRBD1	CASSLGPAPGQAEAFF	TGTGCCAGCAGCTTAGGCCCGGCGCCGGGACAGGCTGAAGCTTTCTTT
15	TRBV10-1	TRBJ2-2	-	TRBD2	CASSSSGRAPGELFF	TGCGCCAGCAGTTCCTCTGGGAGGGCCCCCGGGGAGCTGTTTTTT
16	TRBV5-4	TRBJ2-7	few	TRBD2	CASSPTGLAGTYEQYF	TGTGCCAGCAGCCCCACCGGACTAGCGGGAACCTACGAGCAGTACTTC
14	TRBV28	TRBJ2-5	-	-	CASSPGQFQETQYF	TGTGCCAGCAGCCCAGGACAGTTCCAAGAGACCCAGTACTTC
13	TRBV6-5	TRBJ2-2	-	-	CAGQAENTGELFF	TGTGCGGGGCAGGCAGAGAACACCGGGGAGCTGTTTTTT
13	TRBV27	TRBJ2-5	-	TRBD2	CASRRLAQETQYF	TGTGCCAGCAGGCGACTAGCCCAAGAGACCCAGTACTTC
14	TRBV2	TRBJ2-3	-	TRBD1	CANRQGASTDTQYF	TGTGCCAATCGACAGGGGGCGAGCACAGATACGCAGTATTTT
15	TRBV25-1	TRBJ2-2	-	-	CASSPGGGETGELFF	TGTGCCAGCTCACCGGGAGGGGGCGAAACCGGGGAGCTGTTTTTT
15	TRBV7-9	TRBJ1-2	-	TRBD1	CASSSRDRIQRGYTF	TGTGCCAGCAGTTCCCGGGACAGAATACAACGGGGCTACACCTTC
13	TRBV5-6	TRBJ2-2	-	-	CASSLVAGRELFF	TGTGCCAGCAGCTTGGTAGCAGGGAGGGAGCTGTTTTTT
13	TRBV6-5	TRBJ2-1	-	TRBD2	CASQAGGDDEQFF	TGTGCCAGCCAAGCGGGGGGGGATGATGAGCAGTTCTTC
15	TRBV28	TRBJ1-4	-	TRBD1	CASSPGTATNEKLFF	TGTGCCAGCAGTCCAGGGACAGCAACTAATGAAAAACTGTTTTTT
14	TRBV7-7	TRBJ2-3	-	TRBD2	CASSRGGPADTQYF	TGTGCTAGCAGCCGCGGGGGGCCAGCAGATACGCAGTATTTT
11	TRBV6-5	TRBJ2-7	-	-	CASSYSAEQYF	TGTGCCAGCAGTTACTCAGCCGAGCAGTACTTC
15	TRBV15	TRBJ1-5	-	TRBD1	CATSREGTGGWPQHF	TGTGCCACCAGCAGAGAGGGGACAGGGGGATGGCCCCAGCATTTT
17	TRBV9	TRBJ2-1	medium-sized	TRBD2	CASSARGAGGPYNEQFF	TGTGCCAGCAGCGCCCGGGGGGCGGGAGGGCCCTACAATGAGCAGTTCTTC
14	TRBV2	TRBJ2-2	once	-	CASSVIQNTGELFF	TGTGCCAGCAGTGTCATTCAGAACACCGGGGAGCTGTTTTTT